This T cell receptor (beta chain) was profiled in a study of cytomegalovirus exposure and HLA in healthy donors. In the study overall: An earlier analysis found some 120 million unique TCR beta sequences from about 190 million T cells. Findings and limits, study-wide: Per a later analysis, under 20,000 TCR beta sequences showed association with HLA alleles at 0.05 false discovery rate.

This CDR3 contains 15 residues. CDR1 MDHEN and CDR2 SYDVKM come from the germline V gene. The V and J ends lost 2 bases and 4 bases respectively, with 14 bases between them. The PCR employed 60 Vbeta primers together with 13 Jbeta primers. In the authors' methods: In a later analysis, roughly 86 million unique TCR beta chains included roughly 11 million shared by two or more donors. TCRdb's copy holds only in-frame clones and misses some; the assay was immunoSEQ multiplex PCR. V and J calls and clone size come straight from that table; D and trimming were deduced from the DNA. This sample has roughly 160,000 clones, with roughly 85% found just once. Comments on this clone: Its antigen remains unknown.

This TCR came from a man between 45 and 60 years old in good health and CMV-seropositive. The sequenced material came from PBMCs. The V gene is TRBV28, the J gene TRBJ1-2; the D gene is possibly TRBD1 (5 bases). CDR3: CASSLGGDLGYGYTF. The CDR3, as DNA: TGTGCCAGCAGTTTAGGAGGGGATTTAGGCTATGGCTACACCTTC.